The 17 T cell receptor beta chains reported below all come from one sample, sequenced in a study of T cell changes during pregnancy in multiple sclerosis. Method: immunoSEQ multiplex PCR; TCRdb's copy keeps in-frame clones and lacks some. The sample carries 50,000 to 70,000 clones, around 93% recorded once. The sample here was peripheral blood, taken after pregnancy. The source is a female donor with multiple sclerosis, enrolled in a pregnancy study.

The chain uses TRBV5-6 and TRBJ1-1; 7 bases agree with TRBD1. CDR1 SGHDT and CDR2 YYEEEE come from the germline V gene. The CDR3 totals 17 residues. V was pared by 1 base and J by 0 bases, with 9 bases of the junction left unmatched. The CDR3 here is CASSLKTGQPMNTEAFF. DNA of the CDR3: TGTGCCAGCAGCTTGAAGACAGGGCAACCCATGAACACTGAAGCTTTCTTT.

The chain combines TRBV5-1 with TRBJ2-4; D gene unclear. V was clipped by 0 bases and J by 0 bases, with 16 bases between them. Germline lookup yields CDR1 SGHRS and CDR2 YFSETQ. The CDR3 totals 18 residues. CDR3 bases: TGCGCCAGCAGCTTGGAAGCCCCCCGTGCTCTAGCCAAAAACATTCAGTACTTC. This gives the protein CASSLEAPRALAKNIQYF.

This chain uses TRBV19 with TRBJ2-2; 10 positions match TRBD2. This CDR3 region has 15 residues. Germline-derived CDR1 and CDR2 are LNHDA and SQIVND (reference sequence). The J segment lost 6 bases and the V segment lost 2 bases, leaving 3 bases of the junction unmatched. The CDR3: CASSILAGAAGELFF. DNA of the CDR3: TGTGCCAGTAGTATACTAGCGGGAGCGGCCGGGGAGCTGTTTTTT.

The chain links TRBV28 to TRBJ1-5, with TRBD1 matching 9 bases. Germline loops: CDR1 MDHEN, CDR2 SYDVKM. The V and J ends lost 3 bases and 2 bases, in that order; junction bases with no gene match: 8. The CDR3 contains 17 residues. The CDR3 bases are TGTGCCAGCAGTTTTAGGACAGGGGTGGTGGGCAATCAGCCCCAGCATTTT. Protein: CASSFRTGVVGNQPQHF.

This chain joins TRBV28 and TRBJ2-1, with 12 bases lining up with TRBD2. Germline CDR1 is MDHEN and CDR2 is SYDVKM. The CDR3 is 16 residues long. V was clipped by 6 bases and J by 8 bases; unmatched bases: 11. CDR3 sequence reads: CASSKWGASGRDEQFF. CDR3 DNA: TGTGCCAGCAGCAAATGGGGGGCTAGCGGGAGGGATGAGCAGTTCTTC.

This chain links TRBV7-3 with TRBJ2-1; 11 bases match TRBD2. The CDR3 has 15 amino acids. CDR1 SGHTA and CDR2 FQGTGA come from the germline V gene. J was trimmed by 9 bases and V by 6 bases; bases with no gene match: 10. This CDR3 reads CASRVSGTSGFEQFF. CDR3 bases: TGTGCCAGCAGGGTCTCCGGGACTAGCGGATTTGAGCAGTTCTTC.

V usage is TRBV18 and J usage is TRBJ1-1, with D perhaps matching TRBD1 (6 bases). Germline CDR1 is KGHSH and CDR2 is LQKENI. The length of the CDR3 is 16 residues. Trimming removed 4 bases from V and 1 base from J, with 16 bases in between. The CDR3, as DNA: TGTGCCAGCTCACGAGAACCGGGACAACAGAACACTGAAGCTTTCTTT. It yields the protein CASSREPGQQNTEAFF.

The J gene is TRBJ1-1, the V gene TRBV5-4, with a tentative D call TRBD1 (6 bases). Trimming left V 1 base short and J 4 bases short, with 14 bases between. This CDR3 is 15 amino acids long. Germline V gene lookup returns CDR1 SGHNT and CDR2 YYREEE (reference sequence). CDR3 bases: TGTGCCAGCAGCTTGCAGGGAGGGGGTGGCACTGAAGCTTTCTTT. Its translation: CASSLQGGGGTEAFF.

The chain is built from TRBV7-9 and TRBJ2-7, with D perhaps matching TRBD2 (5 bases). CDR1 is SEHNR and CDR2 is FQNEAQ in the germline V gene (reference sequence). This CDR3 comprises 15 residues. V lost 5 bases to trimming and J lost 2 bases, with 16 bases between them. CDR3: CASSDSVRSPYEQYF. The CDR3 bases are TGTGCCAGCAGCGATAGCGTGAGATCTCCCTACGAGCAGTACTTC.

This clone was seen a single time. The J gene is TRBJ2-7, the V gene TRBV5-1, with 8 nucleotides matching TRBD2. The length of the CDR3 is 15 residues. J lost 4 bases, V lost 4 bases, and 10 bases had no gene match. Germline-derived CDR1 and CDR2 are SGHRS and YFSETQ. The CDR3 is CASSPGSGSGYEQYF. In nucleotides, the CDR3 is TGCGCCAGCAGCCCCGGCAGCGGGAGTGGGTACGAGCAGTACTTC.

The rearrangement joins TRBV19 to TRBJ2-1; TRBD2 matches 12 bases. CDR1 is LNHDA and CDR2 is SQIVND in the germline V gene (reference sequence). After removal of 9 bases from V and 6 bases from J, the junction contained 6 bases not matched to a gene. The CDR3 loop spans 14 amino acids. CDR3 sequence: CASQSTSGSNEQFF. The CDR3 coding sequence is TGTGCCAGCCAGTCGACTAGCGGGAGCAATGAGCAGTTCTTC.

This chain uses TRBV5-1 with TRBJ1-2; D ambiguous. CDR3 length equals 15 residues. Germline CDR1 and CDR2: SGHRS and YFSETQ. V was pared by 3 bases and J by 4 bases, with 16 bases between. This CDR3 is CASSSAMGSGYGYTF. CDR3 in DNA: TGCGCCAGCAGCTCGGCCATGGGCTCCGGCTATGGCTACACCTTC.

The rearrangement uses TRBV6-5 and TRBJ2-5, with D possibly being TRBD1 (5 bases). The CDR3 consists of 16 residues. The germline V gene encodes CDR1 MNHEY and CDR2 SVGAGI. Trimming cost V 0 bases and J 1 base, with 12 bases left between them. The CDR3 DNA reads TGTGCCAGCAGTTACTCGATGCAGGGCGGCCAAGAGACCCAGTACTTC. Its translation: CASSYSMQGGQETQYF.

This chain uses TRBV23-1 with TRBJ2-3; possible D gene TRBD1, 7 bases. TRBV23-1 is sorted into the ORF group, with uncertain function. The CDR3 has 16 amino acids. V was pared by 6 bases and J by 4 bases, with 20 bases between. The CDR3 sequence: CASSPGFRGRPDTQYF. The DNA for the CDR3 is TGCGCCAGCAGCCCAGGATTCAGGGGGAGGCCAGATACGCAGTATTTT.

This clone has just one count. The rearrangement uses TRBV2 and TRBJ2-7; 7 nucleotides line up with TRBD2. V lost 0 bases, J lost 0 bases, and 8 bases stayed unmatched. Germline CDR1 reads SNHLY; CDR2 reads FYNNEI. The CDR3 is 17 amino acids. DNA for the CDR3: TGTGCCAGCAGTGAAGCGCCATCGGGGGGAGGCTCCTACGAGCAGTACTTC. Protein sequence: CASSEAPSGGGSYEQYF. Combining the CDR3 with reference TRBV2 and TRBJ2-7 gives the whole variable domain EPEVTQTPSHQVTQMGQEVILRCVPISNHLYFYWYRQILGQKVEFLVSFYNNEISEKSEIFDDQFSVERPDGSNFTLKIRSTKLEDSAMYFCASSEAPSGGGSYEQYFGPGTRLTVT.

The rearrangement uses TRBV30 and TRBJ1-3, with D perhaps TRBD1 (6 bases). Germline CDR1 is GTSNPN and CDR2 is SVGIG (reference sequence). The V end was cut by 1 base, the J end by 0 bases, with 13 bases between. CDR3 length: 16 amino acids. The CDR3 sequence: CAWSAQGAFSGNTIYF. In DNA form, the CDR3 reads TGTGCCTGGAGTGCACAGGGAGCTTTCTCTGGAAACACCATATATTTT.

This clone occurred a few times. This chain's CDR3 is CASSETGGQPQHF. CDR3 nucleotides: TGTGCCAGTAGCGAAACAGGGGGTCAGCCCCAGCATTTT. The chain joins TRBV19 to TRBJ1-5; 8 positions agree with TRBD1. The CDR3 has 13 residues. V dropped 6 bases and J dropped 6; count of bases not matched to a gene: 4. Per germline, CDR1 LNHDA and CDR2 SQIVND (reference sequence).